These 15 T cell receptor beta chains were sequenced from one sample in a study of molecular identifiers for immune sequencing clone quantification (dated by TCRdb to the late 2010s). Receptor amplification or capture employed PCR. Sequenced on an Illumina HiSeq 4000. TCRdb trimmed public reads at Q25 via fastp, called clones via MiXCR and kept in-frame beta chains. All rows with the same CDR3 protein become a single entry with the most common DNA and genes. The sample yields just under 650,000 distinct CDR3 sequences; less than 20% were counted once. The ten largest clones represent 0.7% to 1% of the sample. Sequenced material: naive CD8+ T cells from blood, with Jurkat cell RNA spiked in. The cell subset or site label for this specimen denotes: FACS-sorted CD8+CD4-CCR7+CD45RA+ naive T cells. The receptors were sampled from a human donor in good health. Some libraries in this study had Jurkat cell RNA spiked in.

The rearrangement uses TRBV28 and TRBJ2-7; D might be TRBD1 (5 bases). V lost 1 base and J lost 4, with 11 bases in between. The V gene's germline CDR1 is MDHEN and CDR2 SYDVKM. CDR3 length equals 14 residues. DNA of the CDR3: TGTGCCAGCAGTTTATCGTGGACACTATACGAGCAGTACTTC. Translated, it gives CASSLSWTLYEQYF.

This clonotype was recorded many times. This sequence joins TRBV30 and TRBJ1-5; the D is unclear. CDR3 length equals 15 residues. Deletions cut 2 bases from V and 2 bases from J, with 13 bases between. CDR1 is GTSNPN and CDR2 is SVGIG in the germline V gene (reference sequence). The CDR3 region is CAWSLDPVGNQPQHF. For the CDR3, the DNA is TGTGCCTGGAGTTTGGACCCTGTAGGCAATCAGCCCCAGCATTTT.

This chain links TRBV12-5 with TRBJ2-1; 7 bases are shared with TRBD2. Trimming removed 5 bases from V and 0 bases from J; junction bases left unmatched: 7. This CDR3 is built from 16 residues. The germline gives CDR1 LGHNT, CDR2 FRNRAP. The CDR3 sequence: CASGPPAGSSYNEQFF. The CDR3 bases are TGTGCTAGTGGTCCCCCAGCGGGGAGCTCCTACAATGAGCAGTTCTTC. Full variable domain (missing parts from reference TRBV12-5 and TRBJ2-1): DARVTQTPRHKVTEMGQEVTMRCQPILGHNTVFWYRQTMMQGLELLAYFRNRAPLDDSGMPKDRFSAEMPDATLATLKIQPSEPRDSAVYFCASGPPAGSSYNEQFFGPGTRLTVL.

This clonotype has just a few counts. The chain couples TRBV12-3 or TRBV12-4 to TRBJ1-2; possible D gene TRBD1, 5 bases. This CDR3 spans 13 amino acids. Trimming removed 6 bases at V and 5 bases at J, with 13 bases between. CDR3 DNA: TGTGCCAGCAGCCCCGGGACTTATTATGGCTACACCTTC. It codes for CASSPGTYYGYTF.

About this clonotype itself: A read error may explain this, as a much larger clone is one base away. The chain joins TRBV6-2 or TRBV6-3 to TRBJ2-2, with 7 bases lining up with TRBD2. The germline V gene has CDR1 MNHEY and CDR2 SVGEGT. V gave up 2 bases and J gave up 7 bases; unmatched junction bases: 7. The CDR3 sequence is 15 residues long. The CDR3 DNA follows: TGTGCCAGCAGTTACGGCCTAGCGGAGATCGGGGAGCTGTTTTTT. Amino acids: CASSYGLAEIGELFF.

This clonotype was seen repeatedly, ten times or more. The rearrangement links TRBV6-1 to TRBJ2-7; tentative D call: TRBD2 (6 bases). In germline, CDR1 is MNHNS, CDR2 SASEGT. The CDR3 runs 13 residues. Trimming took 0 bases from V and 9 from J, leaving 12 bases between them. Here the CDR3 reads CASSEARGSVQYF. The CDR3 bases are TGTGCCAGCAGTGAAGCGCGGGGATCGGTGCAGTACTTC.

This clonotype was counted at least ten times. V and J are TRBV6-2 or TRBV6-3 and TRBJ2-2; no firm D call. The CDR3 covers 13 residues. The germline V gene encodes CDR1 MNHEY and CDR2 SVGEGT. V was shortened by 7 bases and J by 4 bases, with 10 bases between the two germline ends. The CDR3 nucleotides are TGTGCCAGCAATCCCATAGGCACCGGGGAGCTGTTTTTT. Its protein is CASNPIGTGELFF.

This clonotype was counted at least ten times. Here the CDR3 reads CASSDFISAQDTQYF. In DNA, the CDR3 is TGTGCCAGCAGTGACTTCATTTCAGCACAAGATACGCAGTATTTT. The chain employs TRBV2 and TRBJ2-3, with D uncertain. This CDR3 region has 15 residues. The V gene's germline CDR1 is SNHLY and CDR2 FYNNEI. Trimming shortened V by 3 bases and J by 5 bases, and 15 bases separated the two germline ends.

As regards this clonotype: This may be a read error, as it is one base from a much larger clone. The V and J genes are TRBV6-5 and TRBJ2-5; the D is unclear. Germline CDR1 is MNHEY and CDR2 is SVGAGI. The CDR3 loop spans 16 amino acids. CDR3 residues: CASSYSKFRNQEAQYF. CDR3 DNA: TGTGCCAGCAGTTACTCGAAGTTCCGCAACCAAGAGGCCCAGTACTTC.

The sample holds many counts of this clonotype. The rearrangement links TRBV7-9 to TRBJ2-3; D is undetermined. Germline V gene data show CDR1 as SEHNR and CDR2 as FQNEAQ (reference sequence). The ends were cut back, 0 bases at V and 1 base at J, with 11 bases in the middle. This CDR3 is 16 amino acids long. The CDR3 loop is CASSLAGRTGTDTQYF. The CDR3 nucleotides are TGTGCCAGCAGCTTAGCAGGCCGGACGGGCACAGATACGCAGTATTTT.

This clonotype was picked up a small number of times. The V call is TRBV21-1, the J call TRBJ1-2; whether TRBD1, the table's D call, matches the DNA was not checked. TRBV21-1 is flagged as a pseudogene. The CDR3 has 14 residues. CDR3 DNA: TGTGCCAGCAGCTCCGGGACAGCCGCCTCTGGCTACACCTTC. This codes for CASSSGTAASGYTF.

Comment on this clonotype: With a much larger clone just one base away, this may be a read error. V usage is TRBV19 and J usage is TRBJ2-7; D is ambiguous. This CDR3 has 13 amino acids. In germline, CDR1 is LNHDA, CDR2 SQIVND (reference sequence). CDR3 DNA: TGTGCCAGTAGTATTGGTGCCTCCTACGAGCAGTGCTTC. Translating gives CASSIGASYEQCF. Using reference TRBV19 and TRBJ2-7 for the parts outside the CDR3, the full variable domain is DGGITQSPKYLFRKEGQNVTLSCEQNLNHDAMYWYRQDPGQGLRLIYYSQIVNDFQKGDIAEGYSVSREKKESFPLTVTSAQKNPTAFYLCASSIGASYEQCFGPGTRLTVT.

This clonotype was seen repeatedly, ten times or more. This sequence joins TRBV5-5 and TRBJ1-4; no firm D call. Germline values: CDR1 SGHKS, CDR2 YYEKEE (reference sequence). V was pared by 2 bases and J by 2 bases, with 16 bases between. CDR3 length: 17 amino acids. CDR3 in DNA: TGTGCCAGCAGCTTTCTCCCGTCGGCCGCCACTAATGAAAAACTGTTTTTT. This gives the protein CASSFLPSAATNEKLFF.

This clonotype was counted a few times. The V call is TRBV15, the J call TRBJ2-3, with D tentatively TRBD2 (6 bases). The germline gives CDR1 LNHNV, CDR2 YYDKDF (reference sequence). The CDR3 totals 15 residues. V lost 3 bases, J lost 2 bases, and 12 bases lay in between. The CDR3 loop is CATSSVGEVTDTQYF. CDR3 nucleotides: TGTGCCACCAGCAGCGTCGGGGAGGTCACAGATACGCAGTATTTT.

In its sample, this clonotype was seen many times. The V call is TRBV20-1, the J call TRBJ1-4; D gene unclear. Trimming pared 0 bases from V and 3 bases from J, leaving 8 bases between. The length of the CDR3 is 14 residues. Germline V gene data show CDR1 as DFQATT and CDR2 as SNEGSKA (reference sequence). The CDR3 sequence: CSARDGSPNEKLFF. The DNA of the CDR3 is TGCAGTGCTAGAGATGGAAGTCCTAATGAAAAACTGTTTTTT.